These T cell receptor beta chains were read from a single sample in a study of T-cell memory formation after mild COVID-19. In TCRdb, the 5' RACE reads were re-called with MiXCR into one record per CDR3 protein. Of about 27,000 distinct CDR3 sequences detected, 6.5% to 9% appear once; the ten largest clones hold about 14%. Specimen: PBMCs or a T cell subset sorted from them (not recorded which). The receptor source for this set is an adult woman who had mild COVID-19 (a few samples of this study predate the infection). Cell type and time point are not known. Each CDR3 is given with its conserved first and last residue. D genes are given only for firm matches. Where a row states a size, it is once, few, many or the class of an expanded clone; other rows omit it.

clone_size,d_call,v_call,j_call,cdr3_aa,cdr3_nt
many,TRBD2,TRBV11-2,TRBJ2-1,CASRQLAEQYNEQFF,TGTGCCAGCAGACAACTAGCGGAACAATACAATGAGCAGTTCTTC
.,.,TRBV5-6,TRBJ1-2,CASSAGPLNYGYTF,TGTGCCAGCAGCGCAGGACCGCTGAACTATGGCTACACCTTC
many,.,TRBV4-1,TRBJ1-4,CASSPTPGSNEKLFF,TGCGCCAGCAGCCCGACCCCGGGAAGCAATGAAAAACTGTTTTTT
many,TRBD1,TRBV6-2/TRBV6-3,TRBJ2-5,CASSTGTGSQETQYF,TGTGCCAGCAGTACAGGGACAGGAAGCCAAGAGACCCAGTACTTC
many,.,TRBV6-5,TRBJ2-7,CASSTSLGYEQYF,TGTGCCAGCAGTACCTCCCTTGGCTACGAGCAGTACTTC
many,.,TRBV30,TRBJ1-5,CAWSTGSYSNQPQHF,TGTGCCTGGAGTACAGGTTCTTATAGCAATCAGCCCCAGCATTTT
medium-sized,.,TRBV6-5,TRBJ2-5,CASSLAGEQETQYF,TGTGCCAGCAGCCTTGCAGGGGAGCAAGAGACCCAGTACTTC
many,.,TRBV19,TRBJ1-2,CASSTNPRGSYGYTF,TGTGCCAGTAGTACCAACCCCCGGGGGTCGTATGGCTACACCTTC
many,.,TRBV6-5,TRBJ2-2,CASSSPQIGRELFF,TGTGCCAGCAGTTCCCCCCAGATAGGGAGGGAGCTGTTTTTT
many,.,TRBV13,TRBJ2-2,CASSSPSGTGELFF,TGTGCCAGCAGCTCACCCTCGGGGACCGGGGAGCTGTTTTTT
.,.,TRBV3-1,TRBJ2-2,CASSQNPEAVTGELFF,TGTGCCAGCAGCCAAAATCCGGAGGCCGTCACCGGGGAGCTGTTTTTT
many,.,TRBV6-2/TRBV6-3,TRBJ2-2,CASGQGNTGELFF,TGTGCCAGCGGTCAGGGGAACACCGGGGAGCTGTTTTTT
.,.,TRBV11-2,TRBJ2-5,CASSLRGGEWGETQYF,TGTGCCAGCAGCCTTAGAGGCGGCGAATGGGGAGAGACCCAGTACTTC
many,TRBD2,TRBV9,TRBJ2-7,CASSVGTSVSYEQYF,TGTGCCAGCAGCGTCGGGACTAGCGTATCCTACGAGCAGTACTTC
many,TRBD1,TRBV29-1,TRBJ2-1,CSASDREASEQFF,TGCAGCGCTTCGGACAGGGAAGCCAGTGAGCAGTTCTTC
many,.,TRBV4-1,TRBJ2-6,CASSQGVTGLMISGANVLTF,TGCGCCAGCAGCCAGGGGGTGACAGGCCTAATGATCTCTGGGGCCAACGTCCTGACTTTC
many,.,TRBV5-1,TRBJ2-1,CASSLDQGLDKFF,TGCGCCAGCAGCTTAGATCAGGGACTGGACAAGTTCTTC
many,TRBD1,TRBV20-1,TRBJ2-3,CSVDRGLTDTQYF,TGCAGTGTGGACAGGGGGCTCACAGATACGCAGTATTTT